The 22 T cell receptor beta chains below were found in one sample sequenced in a study of PD-L1 blockade in urothelial cancer. Libraries were prepared by immunoSEQ multiplex PCR; TCRdb keeps only in-frame clonotypes and omits some of them. The sample carries some 24,000 clones, roughly 84% recorded once. Material: PBMCs, obtained around atezolizumab (anti-PD-L1) treatment. The receptors come from a man between 65 and 85 years old with urothelial cancer.

This sequence joins TRBV28 and TRBJ1-5; maybe TRBD1 (6 bases). Trimming took 6 bases from V and 3 from J, leaving 21 bases between them. The germline V gene has CDR1 MDHEN and CDR2 SYDVKM. The CDR3 spans 17 residues. CDR3 bases: TGTGCCAGCAGCCGCCCGGGACCAACAGGGCACAATCAGCCCCAGCATTTT. Encoded protein: CASSRPGPTGHNQPQHF.

V gene TRBV19 combines with J gene TRBJ1-2; 7 nucleotides match TRBD1. CDR3 length: 15 residues. Germline CDR1 LNHDA, CDR2 SQIVND (reference sequence). V was pared by 5 bases and J by 0 bases, with 6 bases of the junction left unmatched. CDR3 nucleotide sequence: TGTGCCAGTAGTCCTCGGACAGGACCTAACTATGGCTACACCTTC. Encoded protein: CASSPRTGPNYGYTF.

The chain has TRBV7-8 and TRBJ1-3; 7 positions match TRBD1. Germline V gives CDR1 SGHVS, CDR2 FQNEAQ. V shed 4 bases and J 0 bases; nucleotides not matched to a gene: 3. The CDR3 loop spans 15 amino acids. CDR3 region: CASSSTGVSGNTIYF. For the CDR3, the DNA is TGTGCCAGCAGCTCAACAGGGGTCTCTGGAAACACCATATATTTT.

This chain's CDR3 is CASSMFSGEGGNEQFF. For the CDR3, the DNA is TGTGCCAGTAGTATGTTTTCAGGGGAGGGCGGGAATGAGCAGTTCTTC. This chain links TRBV19 with TRBJ2-1; TRBD2 might be the D (7 bases). The V end was cut by 3 bases, the J end by 7 bases, with 19 bases between. The germline V gene encodes CDR1 LNHDA and CDR2 SQIVND (reference sequence). This CDR3 has 16 residues.

This chain uses TRBV19 with TRBJ1-1; 7 bases line up with TRBD1. V lost 6 bases to trimming and J lost 6 bases; unmatched junction nucleotides: 7. This CDR3 spans 13 amino acids. In germline, CDR1 is LNHDA, CDR2 SQIVND (reference sequence). The CDR3: CASSNRGEAEAFF. The DNA for the CDR3 is TGTGCCAGTAGCAACAGGGGAGAGGCTGAAGCTTTCTTT.

This chain uses TRBV19 with TRBJ1-1; possible D gene TRBD1, 6 bases. With 1 base removed from V and 0 bases from J, the gap between germline ends came to 12 bases. The V gene's germline CDR1 is LNHDA and CDR2 SQIVND (reference sequence). This CDR3 spans 16 amino acids. The CDR3 DNA follows: TGTGCCAGTAGTATAGCTACGGACAGAATGAACACTGAAGCTTTCTTT. Its translation: CASSIATDRMNTEAFF.

This chain links TRBV18 with TRBJ2-2; TRBD1 agrees at 8 bases. Germline V lookup: CDR1 KGHSH, CDR2 LQKENI. The junction had 0 bases not matched to a gene; V was cut back by 3 bases and J by 0 bases. The length of the CDR3 is 15 residues. As DNA, the CDR3 is TGTGCCAGCTCACCGGGACAGGCGAACACCGGGGAGCTGTTTTTT. Its protein product is CASSPGQANTGELFF.

Remarks on this clone: Other nucleotide sequences from this sample produce the same CDR3. The V call is TRBV6-5, the J call TRBJ1-3; maybe TRBD1 (5 bases). With 5 bases removed from V and 2 bases from J, the gap between germline ends came to 10 bases. The CDR3 contains 14 residues. Germline CDR1 reads MNHEY; CDR2 reads SVGAGI. The CDR3 reads CASSRQGTGNTIYF. The CDR3 DNA follows: TGTGCCAGCAGTCGTCAGGGCACTGGAAACACCATATATTTT.

The chain carries TRBV7-8 and TRBJ2-7; D gene ambiguous. Trimming cost V 2 bases and J 3 bases, with 17 bases left between them. The CDR3 consists of 16 residues. Germline assignment: CDR1 SGHVS and CDR2 FQNEAQ. As DNA, the CDR3 is TGTGCCAGCAGCTTAATACTTTCACCAACCTTCTACGAGCAGTACTTC. Translation gives CASSLILSPTFYEQYF.

The chain carries TRBV11-2 and TRBJ2-7; 8 positions agree with TRBD2. The germline gives CDR1 SGHAT, CDR2 FQNNGV. The CDR3 loop spans 14 amino acids. Trimming cost V 6 bases and J 4 bases; bases outside gene matches: 8. The CDR3 spells CASRRSGSLYEQYF. For the CDR3, the DNA is TGTGCCAGCAGACGAAGCGGGAGTCTTTACGAGCAGTACTTC.

This chain uses TRBV5-1 with TRBJ2-5; 7 positions match TRBD2. The CDR3 spans 19 residues. Germline V gene lookup returns CDR1 SGHRS and CDR2 YFSETQ. Trimming took 0 bases from V and 5 from J; bases not matched to a gene: 19. The CDR3: CASSLARNSGPSPGETQYF. CDR3 DNA: TGCGCCAGCAGCTTGGCCCGTAATAGCGGGCCTAGCCCAGGGGAGACCCAGTACTTC.

This clone has only one observation. The chain carries TRBV21-1 and TRBJ1-1. TRBV21-1 is a recognized pseudogene. The CDR3 covers 15 residues. The CDR3 DNA reads as TGTGCCAGCAGCAATGGGGGAGGTGAGGACACTGAAGCTTTCTTT. This gives the protein CASSNGGGEDTEAFF.

This clone was observed a few times. The chain combines TRBV28 with TRBJ2-7, with TRBD1 matching over 7 bases. The ends lost 5 bases at V and 5 bases at J; junction bases unmatched: 12. CDR3 length: 15 residues. From germline, CDR1 is MDHEN and CDR2 SYDVKM. In DNA form, the CDR3 reads TGTGCCAGCAGTAGCCTGACAGGGTCGGAGGACGAGCAGTACTTC. As protein: CASSSLTGSEDEQYF.

The chain links TRBV10-3 to TRBJ2-3; 9 bases align to TRBD1. This CDR3 is built from 15 residues. The germline V gene has CDR1 ENHRY and CDR2 SYGVKD. The trim removed 7 bases at V and 4 bases at J, leaving 9 bases unmatched. In DNA form, the CDR3 reads TGTGCCATCACAGACTCGGGACAGGGCTCAGATACGCAGTATTTT. Protein product: CAITDSGQGSDTQYF.

The V and J genes are TRBV29-1 and TRBJ2-7, with 7 bases matching TRBD1. V lost 4 bases, J lost 6 bases, and 3 bases stayed unmatched. Germline V gene data show CDR1 as SQVTM and CDR2 as ANQGSEA. The CDR3 has 11 amino acids. This chain's CDR3 is CSVVNRGEQYF. Written as DNA, the CDR3 is TGCAGCGTTGTCAACAGGGGCGAGCAGTACTTC.

This rearrangement joins TRBV4-1 to TRBJ1-4; D is perhaps TRBD1 (6 bases). Germline CDR1 is MGHRA and CDR2 is YSYEKL. The CDR3 has 16 amino acids. V was shortened by 0 bases and J by 8 bases, with 16 bases between the two germline ends. The DNA of the CDR3 is TGCGCCAGCAGCCAAGATGTAACAGGGATGGACGAAAAACTGTTTTTT. Protein product: CASSQDVTGMDEKLFF.

The gene calls are TRBV6-6 and TRBJ2-7; no clear D. Trimming took off 5 bases at V and 3 bases at J, with 8 bases between the two ends. CDR1 is MNHNY, CDR2 SVGAGI, per germline (reference sequence). The CDR3 sequence is 12 residues long. The CDR3 reads CASSVGLYEQYF. The CDR3 nucleotides are TGTGCCAGCAGTGTTGGCCTCTACGAGCAGTACTTC.

This clone was observed a few times. The chain employs TRBV5-6 and TRBJ2-2; D remains ambiguous. Between the trimmed V and J ends, which lost 2 bases and 2 bases, there was a span of 10 bases. Germline lookup yields CDR1 SGHDT and CDR2 YYEEEE. The CDR3 runs 15 residues. DNA for the CDR3: TGTGCCAGCAGCTTTTTTTTGCGTAACACCGGGGAGCTGTTTTTT. This translates into CASSFFLRNTGELFF.

The rearrangement uses TRBV27 and TRBJ2-1; TRBD2 matches at 11 bases. Germline V gene lookup returns CDR1 MNHEY and CDR2 SMNVEV (reference sequence). V lost 5 bases and J lost 4; bases outside the gene matches: 7. This CDR3 is 16 amino acids long. The CDR3 sequence: CASSRRGTSGYNEQFF. Here the CDR3 DNA reads TGTGCCAGCAGTCGGAGGGGGACTAGCGGATACAATGAGCAGTTCTTC.

This rearrangement joins TRBV11-2 to TRBJ1-5; D is unclear. The CDR3 totals 13 residues. Trimming cost V 0 bases and J 6 bases, with 6 bases left between them. In germline, CDR1 is SGHAT, CDR2 FQNNGV. The chain's CDR3 is CASSLDEAQPQHF. The CDR3 DNA reads as TGTGCCAGCAGCTTAGATGAGGCTCAGCCCCAGCATTTT.

The chain joins TRBV30 to TRBJ1-5, with 7 bases matching TRBD1. Germline CDR1 and CDR2: GTSNPN and SVGIG (reference sequence). This CDR3 has 12 amino acids. Trimming removed 7 bases from V and 7 bases from J; junction bases left unmatched: 7. The DNA of the CDR3 is TGTGCCTATTCCCAGGGGGTCCAGCCCCAGCATTTT. Protein product: CAYSQGVQPQHF. The full variable domain, completed using reference TRBV30 and TRBJ1-5, is SQTIHQWPATLVQPVGSPLSLECTVEGTSNPNLYWYRQAAGRGLQLLFYSVGIGQISSEVPQNLSASRPQDRQFILSSKKLLLSDSGFYLCAYSQGVQPQHFGDGTRLSIL.

This clone was observed once. The genes are TRBV7-9 and TRBJ2-7; TRBD1 agrees at 9 bases. The V gene end was trimmed by 1 base and the J gene end by 2 bases; junction bases not matched to a gene: 3. The CDR3 runs to 15 residues. Germline CDR1 and CDR2: SEHNR and FQNEAQ (reference sequence). As DNA, the CDR3 is TGTGCCAGCAGCTTAGAGACAGGGGGAGCCTACGAGCAGTACTTC. This codes for CASSLETGGAYEQYF.